This T cell receptor (beta chain) was obtained from a study of cytomegalovirus exposure and HLA in healthy donors. At the level of the study: Samples from HLA-typed donors yielded about 85 million unique TCRs in an early data release. Falling in the Caucasian-associated ancestry cluster were less than 85% of under 500 genotyped donors. Whole-study results and caveats: The authors later found most CMV-associated TCR beta chains appeared HLA-restricted.

The CDR3 is made up of 17 amino acids. CDR1 and CDR2 from the germline V gene are LGHNA and YNFKEQ. The V end was cut by 0 bases, the J end by 4 bases, with 18 bases between. Primers included in the PCR were 60 Vbeta and 13 Jbeta primers. Assay used: immunoSEQ multiplex PCR; TCRdb lists only in-frame clones, some missing. The repertoire holds 90,000 to 100,000 clones, with 80% as singletons. For this clone: Its antigen is unknown.

Material for sequencing was PBMCs. This receptor was obtained from a man aged 18 to 30 in good health and CMV-seronegative. The V call is TRBV4-2, the J call TRBJ1-2; D may be TRBD1 (6 bases). The DNA for the CDR3 is TGTGCCAGCAGCCAAGATCGCGCGGGGGCGACGACCTATGGCTACACCTTC. Encoded protein: CASSQDRAGATTYGYTF.